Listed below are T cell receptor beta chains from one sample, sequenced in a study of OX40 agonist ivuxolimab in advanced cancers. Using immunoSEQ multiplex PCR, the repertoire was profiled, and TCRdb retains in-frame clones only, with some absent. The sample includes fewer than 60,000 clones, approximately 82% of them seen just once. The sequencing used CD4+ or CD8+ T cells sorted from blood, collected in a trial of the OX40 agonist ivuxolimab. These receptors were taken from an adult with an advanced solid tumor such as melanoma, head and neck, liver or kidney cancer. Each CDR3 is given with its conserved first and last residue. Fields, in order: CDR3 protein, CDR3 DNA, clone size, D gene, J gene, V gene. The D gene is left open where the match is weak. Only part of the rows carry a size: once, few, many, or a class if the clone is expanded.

CASSVTGNWNTEAFF,TGTGCCAGCAGCGTCACAGGGAATTGGAACACTGAAGCTTTCTTT,.,.,TRBJ1-1,TRBV4-2
CASSVEGASYGEQFF,TGTGCCAGCAGCGTAGAGGGGGCCTCCTATGGTGAGCAGTTCTTC,.,TRBD1,TRBJ2-1,TRBV9
CASSTPGRSSYEQYF,TGTGCCAGCAGCACTCCGGGACGGAGCTCCTACGAGCAGTACTTC,.,.,TRBJ2-7,TRBV5-6
CSVGLANEKLFF,TGCAGCGTGGGTTTGGCTAATGAAAAACTGTTTTTT,.,.,TRBJ1-4,TRBV29-1
CASNTVDGFNSPLHF,TGTGCCAGCAACACGGTGGACGGGTTCAATTCACCCCTCCACTTT,.,.,TRBJ1-6,TRBV7-3
CASSQEGTGAGELFF,TGCGCCAGCAGCCAAGAAGGGACAGGGGCCGGGGAGCTGTTTTTT,.,TRBD1,TRBJ2-2,TRBV4-1
CASSSQGPRSYEQYF,TGTGCCAGCAGCTCGCAGGGTCCCCGCTCCTACGAGCAGTACTTC,.,.,TRBJ2-7,TRBV5-6
CASSIGKGNYGYTF,TGTGCCAGTAGTATTGGGAAGGGGAACTATGGCTACACCTTC,.,.,TRBJ1-2,TRBV19
CAISPGLNTEAFF,TGTGCCATCAGTCCGGGCTTGAACACTGAAGCTTTCTTT,.,.,TRBJ1-1,TRBV10-3
CASSLRPSTEAFF,TGTGCCAGCAGTTTGAGACCCTCGACTGAAGCTTTCTTT,.,.,TRBJ1-1,TRBV27
CASNPTGHPQQYSNYGYTF,TGTGCCAGCAACCCAACGGGACACCCCCAACAGTATTCTAACTATGGCTACACCTTC,.,.,TRBJ1-2,TRBV9
CATTSGYTF,TGTGCCACGACATCTGGCTACACCTTC,.,.,TRBJ1-2,TRBV6-1
CASSEFGWSSYEQYF,TGTGCCAGCAGTGAATTCGGGTGGAGCTCCTACGAGCAGTACTTC,.,.,TRBJ2-7,TRBV6-1
CASSLIRDQEQYF,TGTGCCAGCAGTTTAATTAGGGACCAAGAGCAGTACTTC,few,.,TRBJ2-7,TRBV27
CASSYGGARNSPLHF,TGTGCCAGCAGTTACGGAGGGGCGCGGAATTCACCCCTCCACTTT,.,.,TRBJ1-6,TRBV6-6
CATGRGGDEKLFF,TGTGCCACCGGCCGTGGAGGGGATGAAAAACTGTTTTTT,.,.,TRBJ1-4,TRBV13
CASRRTAGNEQFF,TGTGCCAGCAGACGGACTGCGGGGAATGAGCAGTTCTTC,.,.,TRBJ2-1,TRBV2
CASSYSGSLEQYF,TGTGCCAGCAGTTACTCCGGGTCTCTCGAGCAGTACTTC,.,.,TRBJ2-7,TRBV6-5
CSVEEGRDRANYGYTF,TGCAGCGTTGAAGAGGGTAGAGATCGAGCTAACTATGGCTACACCTTC,.,.,TRBJ1-2,TRBV29-1
CASSQHNQPQHF,TGTGCCAGCAGCCAGCACAATCAGCCCCAGCATTTT,.,.,TRBJ1-5,TRBV6-5
CASSRPNQPQHF,TGTGCCAGCAGCCGCCCCAATCAGCCCCAGCATTTT,.,.,TRBJ1-5,TRBV11-2
CASSLLAGSTDTQYF,TGTGCCAGCAGCCTATTAGCGGGGAGCACAGATACGCAGTATTTT,once,TRBD2,TRBJ2-3,TRBV5-4
CASSYGTLNTGELFF,TGTGCCAGCAGTTACGGGACATTAAACACCGGGGAGCTGTTTTTT,.,.,TRBJ2-2,TRBV6-5
CASSRFFGQANSPLHF,TGTGCCAGTAGTCGATTCTTCGGACAGGCCAATTCACCCCTCCACTTT,.,TRBD1,TRBJ1-6,TRBV19